This TCR beta chain was obtained from a study of blood T cell repertoires in COVID-19. Across the study: Samples of COVID-19 (acute and convalescent) were obtained from the United States, Italy and Spain. The analysed material was cDNA or gDNA that came from T cells, B-cell-depleted T cells, or PBMCs.

V was pared by 2 bases and J by 4 bases, with 8 bases of the junction left unmatched. CDR1 is SGHRS and CDR2 is YFSETQ in the germline V gene. This CDR3 is built from 15 residues. How the authors handled the data: How many nucleated cells were present was estimated from reference gene primer amplification. Using immunoSEQ multiplex PCR, the repertoire was profiled, and TCRdb retains in-frame clones only, with some absent. V and J calls and clone size are those listed in that table; D and trimming were worked out from the DNA. The data show 200,000 to 300,000 clones, 65% to 85% seen once. The receptor comes from a woman of 80 years or more with acute or convalescent COVID-19. V is TRBV5-1 and J is TRBJ2-5; 7 nucleotides match TRBD2. Specimen: peripheral blood. DNA of the CDR3: TGCGCCAGCAGCTTCGGAGGGTCGGGGGGAGAGACCCAGTACTTC. It codes for CASSFGGSGGETQYF.